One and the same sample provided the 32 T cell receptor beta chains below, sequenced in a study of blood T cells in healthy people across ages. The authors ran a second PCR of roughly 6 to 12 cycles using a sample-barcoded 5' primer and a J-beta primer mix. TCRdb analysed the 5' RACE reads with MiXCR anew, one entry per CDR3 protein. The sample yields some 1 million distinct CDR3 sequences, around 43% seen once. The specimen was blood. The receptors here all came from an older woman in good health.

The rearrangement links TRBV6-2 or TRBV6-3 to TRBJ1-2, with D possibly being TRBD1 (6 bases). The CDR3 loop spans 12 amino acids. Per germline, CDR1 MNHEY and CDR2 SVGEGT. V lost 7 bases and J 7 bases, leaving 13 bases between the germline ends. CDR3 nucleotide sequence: TGTGCCAGCATCGGGGGCGACGGTGGCTACACCTTC. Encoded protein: CASIGGDGGYTF.

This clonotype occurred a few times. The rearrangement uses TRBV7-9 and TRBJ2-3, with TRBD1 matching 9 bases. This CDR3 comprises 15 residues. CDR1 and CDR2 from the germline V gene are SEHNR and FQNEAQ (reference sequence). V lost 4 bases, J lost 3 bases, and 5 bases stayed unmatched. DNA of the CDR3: TGTGCCAGCAGCTCAGATGGACAGGGGACAGATACGCAGTATTTT. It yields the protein CASSSDGQGTDTQYF. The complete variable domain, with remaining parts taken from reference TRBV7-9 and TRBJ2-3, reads DTGVSQNPRHKITKRGQNVTFRCDPISEHNRLYWYRQTLGQGPEFLTYFQNEAQLEKSRLLSDRFSAERPKGSFSTLEIQRTEQGDSAMYLCASSSDGQGTDTQYFGPGTRLTVL.

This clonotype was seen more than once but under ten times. The chain's CDR3 is CASIQGTEAFF. CDR3 sequence (DNA): TGTGCCAGCATTCAGGGAACTGAAGCTTTCTTT. V usage is TRBV2 and J usage is TRBJ1-1; D possibly corresponds to TRBD1 (5 bases). Germline values: CDR1 SNHLY, CDR2 FYNNEI. This CDR3 has 11 amino acids. The ends were cut back, 7 bases at V and 5 bases at J, with 8 bases in the middle.

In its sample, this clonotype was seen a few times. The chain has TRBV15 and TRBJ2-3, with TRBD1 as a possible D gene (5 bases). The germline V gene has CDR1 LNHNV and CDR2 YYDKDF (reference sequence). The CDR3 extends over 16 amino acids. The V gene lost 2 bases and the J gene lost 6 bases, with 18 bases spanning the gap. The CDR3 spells CATSRPRERADDTQYF. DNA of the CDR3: TGTGCCACCAGCAGACCCAGGGAAAGGGCGGACGATACGCAGTATTTT.

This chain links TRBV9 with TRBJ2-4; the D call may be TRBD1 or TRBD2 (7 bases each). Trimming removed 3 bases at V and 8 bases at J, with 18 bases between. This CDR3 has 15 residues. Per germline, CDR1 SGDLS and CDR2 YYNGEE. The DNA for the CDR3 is TGTGCCAGCAGCGCCCCAGGGGGGGCTTCGGACATTCAGTACTTC. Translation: CASSAPGGASDIQYF.

The CDR3: CASSPGVWRAETQYF. CDR3 DNA: TGTGCCAGCAGCCCCGGGGTCTGGAGAGCGGAGACCCAGTACTTC. This chain connects TRBV14 to TRBJ2-5; a possible D gene is TRBD2 (5 bases). Germline CDR1 SGHDN, CDR2 FVKESK. V was cut by 4 bases and J by 5 bases, with 17 bases left in between. The CDR3 totals 15 residues.

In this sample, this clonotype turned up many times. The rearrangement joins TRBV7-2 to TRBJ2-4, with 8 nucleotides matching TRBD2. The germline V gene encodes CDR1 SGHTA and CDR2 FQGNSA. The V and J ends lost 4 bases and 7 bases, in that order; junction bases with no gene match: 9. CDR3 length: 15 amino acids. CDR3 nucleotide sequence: TGTGCCAGCAGCTCCCGGGGACTAGAGTGGAACATTCAGTACTTC. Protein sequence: CASSSRGLEWNIQYF.

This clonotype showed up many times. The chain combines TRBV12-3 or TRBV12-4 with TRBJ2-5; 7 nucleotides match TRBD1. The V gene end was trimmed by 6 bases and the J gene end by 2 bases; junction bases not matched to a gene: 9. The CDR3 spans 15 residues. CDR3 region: CASSTNPTGQETQYF. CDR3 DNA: TGTGCCAGCAGCACAAACCCGACAGGGCAAGAGACCCAGTACTTC.

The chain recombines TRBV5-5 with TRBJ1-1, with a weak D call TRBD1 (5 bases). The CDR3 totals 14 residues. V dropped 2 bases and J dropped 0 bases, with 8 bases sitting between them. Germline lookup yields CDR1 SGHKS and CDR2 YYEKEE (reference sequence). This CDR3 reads CASSLQEMNTEAFF. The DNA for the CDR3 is TGTGCCAGCAGCTTACAGGAGATGAACACTGAAGCTTTCTTT.

The CDR3 bases are TGTGCCAGCAGCGCCACCGAGGGCAACATTCAGTACTTC. Residues: CASSATEGNIQYF. The chain is built from TRBV6-6 and TRBJ2-4; TRBD2 is a possible D gene (5 bases). This CDR3 has 13 residues. V lost 6 bases, J lost 7 bases, and 13 bases lay in between. Germline CDR1 is MNHNY and CDR2 is SVGAGI (reference sequence).

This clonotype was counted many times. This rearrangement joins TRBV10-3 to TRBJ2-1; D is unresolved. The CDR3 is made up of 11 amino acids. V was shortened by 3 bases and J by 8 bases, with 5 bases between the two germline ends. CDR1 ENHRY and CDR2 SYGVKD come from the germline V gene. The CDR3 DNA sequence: TGTGCCATCAGTGAAATCGATGAGCAGTTCTTC. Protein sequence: CAISEIDEQFF.

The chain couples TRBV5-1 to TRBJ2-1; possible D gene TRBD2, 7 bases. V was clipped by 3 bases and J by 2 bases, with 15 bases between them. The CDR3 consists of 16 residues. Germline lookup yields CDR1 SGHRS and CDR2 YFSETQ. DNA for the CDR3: TGCGCCAGCAGCTCTGGCGGGGGCGATCCCTACAATGAGCAGTTCTTC. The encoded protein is CASSSGGGDPYNEQFF.

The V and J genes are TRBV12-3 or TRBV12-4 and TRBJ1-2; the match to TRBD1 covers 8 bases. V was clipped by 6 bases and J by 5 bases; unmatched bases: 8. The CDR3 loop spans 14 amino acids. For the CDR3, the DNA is TGTGCCAGCAGCCCACTGGACAGGGAGTATGGCTACACCTTC. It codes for CASSPLDREYGYTF.

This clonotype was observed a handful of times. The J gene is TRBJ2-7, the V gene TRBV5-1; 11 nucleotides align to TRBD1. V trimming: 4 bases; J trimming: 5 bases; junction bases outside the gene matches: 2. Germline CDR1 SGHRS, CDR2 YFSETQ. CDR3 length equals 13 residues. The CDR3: CASSRGQGDEQYF. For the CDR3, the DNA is TGCGCCAGCAGCAGGGGACAGGGGGACGAGCAGTACTTC.

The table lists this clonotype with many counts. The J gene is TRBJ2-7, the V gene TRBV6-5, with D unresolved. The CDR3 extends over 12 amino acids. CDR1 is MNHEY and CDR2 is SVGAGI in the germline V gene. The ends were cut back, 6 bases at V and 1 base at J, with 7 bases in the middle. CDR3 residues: CASSSWSYEQYF. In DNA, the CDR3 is TGTGCCAGCAGCTCTTGGTCCTACGAGCAGTACTTC.

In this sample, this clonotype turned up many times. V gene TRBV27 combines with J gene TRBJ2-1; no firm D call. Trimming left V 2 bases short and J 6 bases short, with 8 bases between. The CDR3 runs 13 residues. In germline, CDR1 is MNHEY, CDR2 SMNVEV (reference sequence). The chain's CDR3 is CASSLGPGNEQFF. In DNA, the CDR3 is TGTGCCAGCAGTTTAGGACCGGGCAATGAGCAGTTCTTC.

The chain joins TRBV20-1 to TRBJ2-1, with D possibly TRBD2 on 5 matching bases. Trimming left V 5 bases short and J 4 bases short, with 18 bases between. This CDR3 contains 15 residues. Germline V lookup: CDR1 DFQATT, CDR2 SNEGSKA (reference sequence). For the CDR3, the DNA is TGCAGTGCTTCACCTAGGGCTGAGGGATACAATGAGCAGTTCTTC. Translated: CSASPRAEGYNEQFF.

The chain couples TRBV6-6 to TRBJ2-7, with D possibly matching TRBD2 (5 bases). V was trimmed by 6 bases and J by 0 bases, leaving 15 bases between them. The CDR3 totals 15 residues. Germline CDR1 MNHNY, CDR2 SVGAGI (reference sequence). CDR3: CASRGTSGSSYEQYF. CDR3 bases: TGTGCCAGCAGGGGCACCAGCGGAAGCTCCTACGAGCAGTACTTC.

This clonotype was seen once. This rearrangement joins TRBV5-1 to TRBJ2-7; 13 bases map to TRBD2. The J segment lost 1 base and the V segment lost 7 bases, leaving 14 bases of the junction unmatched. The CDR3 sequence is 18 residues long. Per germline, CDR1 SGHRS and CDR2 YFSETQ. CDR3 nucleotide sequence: TGCGCCAGCGGACCGGGACAGGGACTAGCGGGATTATCCTACGAGCAGTACTTC. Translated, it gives CASGPGQGLAGLSYEQYF.

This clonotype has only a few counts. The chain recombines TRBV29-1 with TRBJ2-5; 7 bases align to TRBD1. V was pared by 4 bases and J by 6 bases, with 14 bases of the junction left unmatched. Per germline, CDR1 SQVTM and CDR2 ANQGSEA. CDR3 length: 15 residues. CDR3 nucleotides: TGCAGCGTTGTACCTCACAGGGGAATCCCTCAGACCCAGTACTTC. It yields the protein CSVVPHRGIPQTQYF.

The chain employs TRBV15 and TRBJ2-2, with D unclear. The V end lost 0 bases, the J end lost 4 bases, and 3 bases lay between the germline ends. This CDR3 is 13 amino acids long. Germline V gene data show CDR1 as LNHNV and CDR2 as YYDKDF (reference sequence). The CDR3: CATSREVTGELFF. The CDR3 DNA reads TGTGCCACCAGCAGAGAAGTCACCGGGGAGCTGTTTTTT.

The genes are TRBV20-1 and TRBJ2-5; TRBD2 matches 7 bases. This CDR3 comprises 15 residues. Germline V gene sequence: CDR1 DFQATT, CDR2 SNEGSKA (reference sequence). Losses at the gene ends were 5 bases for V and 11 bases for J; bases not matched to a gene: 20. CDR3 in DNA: TGCAGTGCTTCACAACGAAAAGGACTAGTTAATGAGCAGTACTTC. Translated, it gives CSASQRKGLVNEQYF.

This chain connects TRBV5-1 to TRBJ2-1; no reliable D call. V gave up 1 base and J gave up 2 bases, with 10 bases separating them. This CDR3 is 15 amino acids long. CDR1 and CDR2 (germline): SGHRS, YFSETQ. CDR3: CASSLSSPTYNEQFF. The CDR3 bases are TGCGCCAGCAGCTTGTCTTCCCCCACCTACAATGAGCAGTTCTTC.

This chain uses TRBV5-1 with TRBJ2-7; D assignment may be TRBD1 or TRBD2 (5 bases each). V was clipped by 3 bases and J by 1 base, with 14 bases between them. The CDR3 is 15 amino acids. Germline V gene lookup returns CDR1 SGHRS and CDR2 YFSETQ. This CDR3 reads CASSSPLGGSYEQYF. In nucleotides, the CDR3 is TGCGCCAGCAGCTCTCCTCTTGGGGGATCCTACGAGCAGTACTTC.

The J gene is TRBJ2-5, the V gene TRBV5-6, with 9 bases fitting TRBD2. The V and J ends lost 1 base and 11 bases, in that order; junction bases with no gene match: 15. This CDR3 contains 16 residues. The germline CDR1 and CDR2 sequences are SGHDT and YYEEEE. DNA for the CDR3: TGTGCCAGCAGCTTGCTGCCTAGCGGGAACATCCACAAGCAGTACTTC. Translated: CASSLLPSGNIHKQYF.

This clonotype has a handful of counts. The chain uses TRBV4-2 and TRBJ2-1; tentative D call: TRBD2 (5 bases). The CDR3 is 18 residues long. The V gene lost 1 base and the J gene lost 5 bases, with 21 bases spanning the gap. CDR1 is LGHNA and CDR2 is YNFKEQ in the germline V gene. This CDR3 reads CASSQGLLATPRNNEQFF. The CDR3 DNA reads TGTGCCAGCAGCCAAGGGTTGCTAGCCACTCCTAGGAACAATGAGCAGTTCTTC.

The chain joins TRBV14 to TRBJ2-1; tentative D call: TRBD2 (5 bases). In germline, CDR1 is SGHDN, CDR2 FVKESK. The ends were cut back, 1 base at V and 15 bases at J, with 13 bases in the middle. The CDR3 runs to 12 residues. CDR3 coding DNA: TGTGCCAGCAGCCAAGGTCGGGATTCGCGGTTCTTC. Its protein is CASSQGRDSRFF.

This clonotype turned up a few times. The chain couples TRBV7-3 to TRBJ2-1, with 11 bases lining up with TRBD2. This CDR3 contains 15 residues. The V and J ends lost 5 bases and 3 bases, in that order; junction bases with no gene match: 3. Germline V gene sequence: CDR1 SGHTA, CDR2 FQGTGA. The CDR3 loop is CASSRTSGHYNEQFF. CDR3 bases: TGTGCCAGCAGCCGGACTAGCGGGCACTACAATGAGCAGTTCTTC.

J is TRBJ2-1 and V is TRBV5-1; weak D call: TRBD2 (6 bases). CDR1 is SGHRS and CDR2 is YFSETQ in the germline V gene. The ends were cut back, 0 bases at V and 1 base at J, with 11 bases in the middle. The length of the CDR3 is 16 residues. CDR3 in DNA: TGCGCCAGCAGCTTGGCCGGGACTCAGTCCTACAATGAGCAGTTCTTC. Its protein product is CASSLAGTQSYNEQFF.

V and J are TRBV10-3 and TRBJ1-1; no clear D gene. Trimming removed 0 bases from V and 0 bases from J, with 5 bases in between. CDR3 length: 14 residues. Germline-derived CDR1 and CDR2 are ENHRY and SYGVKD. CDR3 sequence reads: CAISESKMNTEAFF. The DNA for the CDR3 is TGTGCCATCAGTGAGTCGAAAATGAACACTGAAGCTTTCTTT.

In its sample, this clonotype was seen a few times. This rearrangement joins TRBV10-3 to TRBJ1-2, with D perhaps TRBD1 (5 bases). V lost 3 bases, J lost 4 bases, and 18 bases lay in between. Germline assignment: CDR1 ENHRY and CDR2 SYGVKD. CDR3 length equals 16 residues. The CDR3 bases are TGTGCCATCAGTGAAATCCCCCGGGGGGGGGTCTATGGCTACACCTTC. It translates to CAISEIPRGGVYGYTF.

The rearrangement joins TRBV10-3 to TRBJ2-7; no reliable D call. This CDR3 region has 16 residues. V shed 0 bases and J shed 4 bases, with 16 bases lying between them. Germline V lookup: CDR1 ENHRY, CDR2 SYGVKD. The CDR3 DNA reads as TGTGCCATCAGTGAGTCGGTGACGCTTATGAGGTACGAGCAGTACTTC. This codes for CAISESVTLMRYEQYF.